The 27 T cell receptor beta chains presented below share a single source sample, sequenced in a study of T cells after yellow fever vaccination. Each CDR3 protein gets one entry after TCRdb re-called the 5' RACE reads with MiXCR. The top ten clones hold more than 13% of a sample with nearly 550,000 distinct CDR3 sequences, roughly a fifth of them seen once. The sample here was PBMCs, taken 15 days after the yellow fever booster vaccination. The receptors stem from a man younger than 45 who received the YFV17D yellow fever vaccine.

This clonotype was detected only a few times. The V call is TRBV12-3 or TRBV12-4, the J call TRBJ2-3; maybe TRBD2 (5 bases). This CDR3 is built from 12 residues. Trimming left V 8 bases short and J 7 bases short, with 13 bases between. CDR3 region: CASAQLGNTQYF. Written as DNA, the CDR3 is TGTGCCAGCGCCCAACTAGGGAATACGCAGTATTTT.

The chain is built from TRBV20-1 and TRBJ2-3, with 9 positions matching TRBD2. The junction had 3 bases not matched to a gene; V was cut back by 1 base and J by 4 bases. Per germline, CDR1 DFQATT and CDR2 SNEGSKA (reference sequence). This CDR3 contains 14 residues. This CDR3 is CSARVGTSPDTQYF. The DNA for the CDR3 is TGCAGTGCTAGAGTGGGGACTAGCCCAGATACGCAGTATTTT.

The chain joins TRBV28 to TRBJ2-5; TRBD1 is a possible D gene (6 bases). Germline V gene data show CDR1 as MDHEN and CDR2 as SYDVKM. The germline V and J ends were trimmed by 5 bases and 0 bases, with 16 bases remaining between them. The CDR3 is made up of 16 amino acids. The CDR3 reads CASSATGSLYQETQYF. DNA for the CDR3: TGTGCCAGCAGTGCTACAGGGTCTCTGTACCAAGAGACCCAGTACTTC.

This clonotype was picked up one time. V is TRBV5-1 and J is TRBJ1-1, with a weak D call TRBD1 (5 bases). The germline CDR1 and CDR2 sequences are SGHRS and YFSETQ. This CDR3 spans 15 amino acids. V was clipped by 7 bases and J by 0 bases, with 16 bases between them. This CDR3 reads CASSGGTGLNTEAFF. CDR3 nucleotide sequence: TGCGCCAGCTCCGGAGGGACGGGATTGAACACTGAAGCTTTCTTT.

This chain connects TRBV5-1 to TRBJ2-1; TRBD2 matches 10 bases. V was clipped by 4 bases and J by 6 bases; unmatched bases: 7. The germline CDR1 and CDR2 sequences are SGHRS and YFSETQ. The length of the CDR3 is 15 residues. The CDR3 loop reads CASSVGTSARNEQFF. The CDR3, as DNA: TGCGCCAGCAGCGTCGGGACTAGCGCCCGCAATGAGCAGTTCTTC.

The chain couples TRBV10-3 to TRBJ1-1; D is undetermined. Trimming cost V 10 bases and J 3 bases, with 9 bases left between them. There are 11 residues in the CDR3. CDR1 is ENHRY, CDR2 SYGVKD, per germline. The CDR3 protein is CATRQDTEAFF. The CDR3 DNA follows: TGTGCCACCAGGCAGGACACTGAAGCTTTCTTT.

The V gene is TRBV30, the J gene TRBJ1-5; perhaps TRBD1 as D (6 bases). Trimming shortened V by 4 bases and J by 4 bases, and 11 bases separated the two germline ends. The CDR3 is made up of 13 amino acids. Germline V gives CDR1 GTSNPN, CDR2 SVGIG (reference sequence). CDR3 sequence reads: CAWNPDRNQPQHF. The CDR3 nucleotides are TGTGCCTGGAACCCGGACAGAAATCAGCCCCAGCATTTT. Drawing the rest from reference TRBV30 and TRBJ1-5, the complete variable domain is SQTIHQWPATLVQPVGSPLSLECTVEGTSNPNLYWYRQAAGRGLQLLFYSVGIGQISSEVPQNLSASRPQDRQFILSSKKLLLSDSGFYLCAWNPDRNQPQHFGDGTRLSIL.

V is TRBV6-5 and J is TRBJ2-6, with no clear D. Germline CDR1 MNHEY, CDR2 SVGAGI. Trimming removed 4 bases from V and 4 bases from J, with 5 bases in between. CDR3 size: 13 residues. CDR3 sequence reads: CASSFGGANVLTF. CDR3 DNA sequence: TGTGCCAGCAGTTTCGGAGGGGCCAACGTCCTGACTTTC.

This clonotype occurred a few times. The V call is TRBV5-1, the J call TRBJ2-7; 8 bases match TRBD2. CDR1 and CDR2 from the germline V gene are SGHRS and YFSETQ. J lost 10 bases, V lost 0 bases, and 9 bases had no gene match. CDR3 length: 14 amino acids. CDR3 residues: CASSLEVAGFNQYF. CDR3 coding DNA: TGCGCCAGCAGCTTGGAAGTAGCGGGGTTTAATCAGTACTTC. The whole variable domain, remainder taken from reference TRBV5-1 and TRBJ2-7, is KAGVTQTPRYLIKTRGQQVTLSCSPISGHRSVSWYQQTPGQGLQFLFEYFSETQRNKGNFPGRFSGRQFSNSRSEMNVSTLELGDSALYLCASSLEVAGFNQYFGPGTRLTVT.

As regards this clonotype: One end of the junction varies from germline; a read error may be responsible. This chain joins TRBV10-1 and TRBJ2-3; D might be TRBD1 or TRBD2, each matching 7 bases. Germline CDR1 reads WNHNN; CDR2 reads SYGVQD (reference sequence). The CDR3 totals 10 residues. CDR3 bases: TGCGCCAGCATCGGGAGGAGGGGGCGATTT. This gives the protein CASIGRRGRF.

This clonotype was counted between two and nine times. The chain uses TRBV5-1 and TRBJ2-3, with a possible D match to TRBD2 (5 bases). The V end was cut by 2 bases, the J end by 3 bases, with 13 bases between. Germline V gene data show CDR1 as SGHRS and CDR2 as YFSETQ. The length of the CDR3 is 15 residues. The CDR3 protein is CASSFGDLATDTQYF. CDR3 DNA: TGCGCCAGCAGCTTCGGGGATTTAGCGACAGATACGCAGTATTTT.

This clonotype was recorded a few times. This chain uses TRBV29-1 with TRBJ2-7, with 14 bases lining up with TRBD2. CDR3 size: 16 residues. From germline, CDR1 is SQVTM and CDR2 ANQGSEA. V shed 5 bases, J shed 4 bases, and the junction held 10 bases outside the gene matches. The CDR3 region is CSVTGTSGSPGYEQYF. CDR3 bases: TGCAGCGTTACCGGGACTAGCGGGAGTCCAGGGTACGAGCAGTACTTC.

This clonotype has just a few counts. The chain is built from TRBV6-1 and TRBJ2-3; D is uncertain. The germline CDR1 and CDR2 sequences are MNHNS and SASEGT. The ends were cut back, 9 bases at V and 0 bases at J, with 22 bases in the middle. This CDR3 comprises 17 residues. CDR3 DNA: TGTGCCAGAAAACCCCTTATCGGAAATATAAGCACAGATACGCAGTATTTT. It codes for CARKPLIGNISTDTQYF.

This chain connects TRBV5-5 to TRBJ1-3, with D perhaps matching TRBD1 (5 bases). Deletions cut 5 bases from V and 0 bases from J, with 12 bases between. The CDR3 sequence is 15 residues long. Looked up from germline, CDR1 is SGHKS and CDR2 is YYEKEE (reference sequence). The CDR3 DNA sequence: TGTGCCAGCAGAACGGGACTCGCCTCTGGAAACACCATATATTTT. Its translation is CASRTGLASGNTIYF.

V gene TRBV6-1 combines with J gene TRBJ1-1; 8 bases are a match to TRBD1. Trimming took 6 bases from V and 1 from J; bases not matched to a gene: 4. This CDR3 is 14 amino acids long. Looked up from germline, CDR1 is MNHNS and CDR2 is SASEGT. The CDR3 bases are TGTGCCAGCAGGCCCGACAGGGGGAACACTGAAGCTTTCTTT. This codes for CASRPDRGNTEAFF.

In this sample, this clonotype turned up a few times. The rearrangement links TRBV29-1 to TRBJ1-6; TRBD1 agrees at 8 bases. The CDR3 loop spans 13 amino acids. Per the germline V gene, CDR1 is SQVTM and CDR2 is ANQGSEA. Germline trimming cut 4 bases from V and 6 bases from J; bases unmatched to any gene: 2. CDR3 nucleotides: TGCAGCGTTGGGGACAGGACTAATTCACCCCTCCACTTT. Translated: CSVGDRTNSPLHF.

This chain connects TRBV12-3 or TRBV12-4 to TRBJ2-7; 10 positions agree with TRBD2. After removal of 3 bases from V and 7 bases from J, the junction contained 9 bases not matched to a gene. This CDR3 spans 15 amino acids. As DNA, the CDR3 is TGTGCCAGCAGTTTCTTCCTAGCGGGAGTAGAAGAGCAGTACTTC. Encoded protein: CASSFFLAGVEEQYF.

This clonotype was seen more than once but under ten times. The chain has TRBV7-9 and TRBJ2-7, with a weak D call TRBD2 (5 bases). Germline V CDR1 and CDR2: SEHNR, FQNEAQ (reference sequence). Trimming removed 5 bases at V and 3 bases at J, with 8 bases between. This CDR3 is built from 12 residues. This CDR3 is CASSTRDYEQYF. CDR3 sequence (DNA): TGTGCCAGCAGCACCCGGGACTACGAGCAGTACTTC.

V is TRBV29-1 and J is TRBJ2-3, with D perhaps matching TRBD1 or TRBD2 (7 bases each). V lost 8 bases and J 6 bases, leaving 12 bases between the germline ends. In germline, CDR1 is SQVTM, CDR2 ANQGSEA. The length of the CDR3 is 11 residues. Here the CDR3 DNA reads TGCAGCACTCAGGGGGGGGATACGCAGTATTTT. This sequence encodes CSTQGGDTQYF.

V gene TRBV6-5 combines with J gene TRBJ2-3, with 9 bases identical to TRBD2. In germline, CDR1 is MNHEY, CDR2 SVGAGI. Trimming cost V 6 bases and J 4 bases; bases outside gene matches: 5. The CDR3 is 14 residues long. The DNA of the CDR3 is TGTGCCAGCAGACCCGGGACTAGCCCAGATACGCAGTATTTT. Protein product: CASRPGTSPDTQYF.

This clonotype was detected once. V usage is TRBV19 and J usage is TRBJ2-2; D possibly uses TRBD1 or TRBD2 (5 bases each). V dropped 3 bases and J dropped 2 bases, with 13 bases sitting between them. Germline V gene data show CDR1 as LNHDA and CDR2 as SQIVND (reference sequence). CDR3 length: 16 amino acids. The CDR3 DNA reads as TGTGCCAGTAGTATTTGGGACCCTACCAACACCGGGGAGCTGTTTTTT. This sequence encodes CASSIWDPTNTGELFF.

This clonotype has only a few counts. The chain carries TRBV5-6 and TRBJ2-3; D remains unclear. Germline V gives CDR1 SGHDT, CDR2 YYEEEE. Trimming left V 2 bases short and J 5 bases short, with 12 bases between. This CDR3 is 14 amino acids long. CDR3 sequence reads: CASSFRGPRDTQYF. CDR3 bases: TGTGCCAGCAGCTTCAGAGGACCCAGAGATACGCAGTATTTT.

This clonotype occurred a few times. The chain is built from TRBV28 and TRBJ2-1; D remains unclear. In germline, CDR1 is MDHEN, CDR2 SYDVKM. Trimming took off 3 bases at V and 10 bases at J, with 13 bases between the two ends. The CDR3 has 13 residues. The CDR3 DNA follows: TGTGCCAGCAGTTTCCCCAGAGACGGGGAGCAGTTCTTC. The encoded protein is CASSFPRDGEQFF.

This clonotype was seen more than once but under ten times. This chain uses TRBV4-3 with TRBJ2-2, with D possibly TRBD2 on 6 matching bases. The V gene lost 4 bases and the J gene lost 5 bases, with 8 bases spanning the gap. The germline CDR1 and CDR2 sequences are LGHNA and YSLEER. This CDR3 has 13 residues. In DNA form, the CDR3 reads TGCGCCAGCAGCCGAGGGACTACCGGGGAGCTGTTTTTT. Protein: CASSRGTTGELFF.

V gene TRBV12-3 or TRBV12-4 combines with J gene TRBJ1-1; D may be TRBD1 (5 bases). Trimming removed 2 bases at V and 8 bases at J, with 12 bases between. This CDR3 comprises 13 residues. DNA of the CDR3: TGTGCCAGCAGTTTAAATGTTGCAGGGGAAGCTTTCTTT. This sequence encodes CASSLNVAGEAFF.

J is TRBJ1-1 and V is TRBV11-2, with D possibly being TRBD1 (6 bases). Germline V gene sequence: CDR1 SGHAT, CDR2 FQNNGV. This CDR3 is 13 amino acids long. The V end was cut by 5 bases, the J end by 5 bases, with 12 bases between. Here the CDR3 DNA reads TGTGCCAGCAGCAACCAGGGGCGGACTGAAGCTTTCTTT. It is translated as CASSNQGRTEAFF.

This CDR3 is CASSYGPAGPRPDTQYF. CDR3 DNA: TGCGCCAGCAGCTACGGACCAGCGGGCCCCCGACCAGATACGCAGTATTTT. The V call is TRBV5-1, the J call TRBJ2-3, with TRBD2 as a possible D gene (6 bases). Germline V gene sequence: CDR1 SGHRS, CDR2 YFSETQ. V lost 3 bases to trimming and J lost 4 bases, with 21 bases between them. This CDR3 comprises 17 residues. Full variable domain (missing parts from reference TRBV5-1 and TRBJ2-3): KAGVTQTPRYLIKTRGQQVTLSCSPISGHRSVSWYQQTPGQGLQFLFEYFSETQRNKGNFPGRFSGRQFSNSRSEMNVSTLELGDSALYLCASSYGPAGPRPDTQYFGPGTRLTVL.